This entry describes one T cell receptor (beta chain). Trimming removed 7 bases at V and 5 bases at J, with 14 bases between. CDR3 length: 13 residues. Germline V lookup: CDR1 WSHSY, CDR2 SAAADI. This entry comes from a study of blood T cell repertoires in COVID-19. Whole-study context: Acute and convalescent COVID-19 samples came from the United States, Italy and Spain.

Produced via immunoSEQ multiplex PCR; TCRdb's table is partial and in-frame only. Of 190,000 or so clones detected, around nine tenths appear once; the ten largest clones hold about 3%. The gene calls are TRBV10-2 and TRBJ1-1, with D possibly TRBD1 on 6 matching bases. The sequence was obtained from a man aged 40-55 years with active or convalescent COVID-19. The material sequenced was peripheral blood. The CDR3 is CASTVGRGTEAFF. DNA of the CDR3: TGCGCCAGCACCGTTGGGAGGGGGACTGAAGCTTTCTTT.